The source of this TCR beta chain is a study of T-cell memory formation after mild COVID-19. Regarding this clonotype: Its specificity is unknown.

General observations from the study: Clones that got smaller from day 15 to 85 had even CD4/CD8, while clones growing later tipped toward CD4+.

Germline lookup yields CDR1 SGHTA and CDR2 FQGTGA. CDR3 size: 16 residues. V was clipped by 5 bases and J by 0 bases, with 15 bases between them. Libraries for TCRalpha and TCRbeta carried sample barcodes and unique molecular identifiers via 5'RACE. TCRdb independently ran MiXCR on the 5' RACE reads; one entry per CDR3 protein. Found here are roughly 610,000 distinct CDR3 sequences, approximately 15% of them singletons; the top ten hold 8.1%. The sequence was collected from an adult woman who had mild COVID-19 (a few samples of this study predate the infection). Cell type and time point are not known. This chain links TRBV7-3 with TRBJ2-3; D is possibly TRBD1 or TRBD2 (5 bases each). Sequencing was done on a sample of PBMCs or a T cell subset sorted from them (not recorded which). The DNA of the CDR3 is TGTGCCAGCAGCCAAGGGACCGGCCCGAGCACAGATACGCAGTATTTT. It is translated as CASSQGTGPSTDTQYF.